A single sample is the source of the 29 T cell receptor beta chains below, sequenced in a study of T cell repertoires in cytomegalovirus infection. TCRdb fed the reads into MiXCR, producing one record per CDR3 protein. The table shows under 850,000 distinct CDR3 sequences, with approximately 40% occurring only once. The specimen was PBMCs. Every receptor here comes from a human donor in good health (CMV status not recorded). Some clones in this sample may be carry-over from other donors' samples.

This clonotype was counted at least ten times. The chain is built from TRBV28 and TRBJ2-1; TRBD2 aligns across 12 bases. CDR1 and CDR2 (germline): MDHEN, SYDVKM. The V segment lost 10 bases and the J segment 4 bases; nucleotides outside the gene matches: 5. The CDR3 covers 14 residues. CDR3 protein: CATEGTSGYNEQFF. In DNA, the CDR3 is TGTGCCACCGAGGGGACTAGCGGGTACAATGAGCAGTTCTTC.

Concerning this clonotype itself: A single base separates this from a much larger clone, so it may be a read error. The chain recombines TRBV7-2 with TRBJ1-5; no clear D. Germline values: CDR1 SGHTA, CDR2 FQGNSA. The CDR3 is 14 amino acids. The CDR3 here is CASSFPGGNQLQHF. The DNA for the CDR3 is TGTGCCAGCAGCTTCCCGGGCGGCAATCAGCTCCAGCATTTT. The full variable domain, rest sourced from reference TRBV7-2 and TRBJ1-5, is GAGVSQSPSNKVTEKGKDVELRCDPISGHTALYWYRQSLGQGLEFLIYFQGNSAPDKSGLPSDRFSAERTGGSVSTLTIQRTQQEDSAVYLCASSFPGGNQLQHFGDGTRLSIL.

This sequence joins TRBV29-1 and TRBJ2-6; D possibly corresponds to TRBD2 (5 bases). Per the germline V gene, CDR1 is SQVTM and CDR2 is ANQGSEA. Trimming removed 7 bases from V and 0 bases from J, with 13 bases in between. The CDR3 is made up of 15 amino acids. CDR3 in amino acids: CSASPGSSGANVLTF. CDR3 nucleotides: TGCAGCGCCAGCCCTGGGAGCTCTGGGGCCAACGTCCTGACTTTC.

This clonotype was detected a few times. CDR3 sequence (DNA): TGTGCCAGCAGTTACAGGCAGGGGGGTGACAATGAGCAGTTCTTC. Amino acid sequence: CASSYRQGGDNEQFF. This chain uses TRBV6-5 with TRBJ2-1, with TRBD1 as a possible D gene (7 bases). V dropped 2 bases and J dropped 5 bases, with 13 bases sitting between them. The germline V gene encodes CDR1 MNHEY and CDR2 SVGAGI. The CDR3 sequence is 15 residues long.

This clonotype has more than one count but fewer than ten. V usage is TRBV6-1 and J usage is TRBJ1-1, with D tentatively TRBD1 (5 bases). The CDR3 is made up of 18 amino acids. V lost 0 bases, J lost 1 base, and 18 bases lay in between. Germline-derived CDR1 and CDR2 are MNHNS and SASEGT. CDR3 nucleotides: TGTGCCAGCAGTGAAGCGCAGGTAACGGGGCTGGGGAACACTGAAGCTTTCTTT. Protein sequence: CASSEAQVTGLGNTEAFF.

The genes are TRBV5-6 and TRBJ2-3; 9 bases fit TRBD1. The CDR3 consists of 17 residues. V dropped 2 bases and J dropped 2; count of bases not matched to a gene: 9. CDR1 is SGHDT and CDR2 is YYEEEE in the germline V gene. The CDR3 is CASSFLRDRGDTDTQYF. The CDR3 coding sequence is TGTGCCAGCAGCTTTTTGCGAGACAGGGGGGACACAGATACGCAGTATTTT.

The V call is TRBV20-1, the J call TRBJ1-6; D gene ambiguous. CDR1 is DFQATT and CDR2 is SNEGSKA in the germline V gene (reference sequence). V gave up 1 base and J gave up 10 bases, with 11 bases separating them. The CDR3 is 13 amino acids. The CDR3 spells CSARVQRKSPLHF. CDR3 DNA sequence: TGCAGTGCTAGAGTCCAGAGGAAATCACCCCTCCACTTT.

The V gene is TRBV12-3 or TRBV12-4, the J gene TRBJ2-7; 10 bases are shared with TRBD1. Trimming at V came to 2 bases and at J to 4 bases, leaving 11 bases not matched to a gene. The CDR3 loop spans 17 amino acids. The CDR3 loop reads CASSLTGPGQGPYEQYF. CDR3 bases: TGTGCCAGCAGTTTAACCGGGCCGGGACAGGGGCCTTACGAGCAGTACTTC.

As to this clonotype: The junction and the germline gene differ at one end; a read error may be behind it. This chain connects TRBV7-6 to TRBJ1-3; D gene unclear. The CDR3 runs to 16 residues. Germline CDR1 reads SGHVS; CDR2 reads FNYEAQ. CDR3 protein: CASSLDPMAPKNTISF. Here the CDR3 DNA reads TGTGCCAGCAGCTTGGATCCCATGGCGCCTAAAAACACCATATCTTTT. The complete variable domain, with remaining parts taken from reference TRBV7-6 and TRBJ1-3, reads GAGVSQSPRYKVTKRGQDVALRCDPISGHVSLYWYRQALGQGPEFLTYFNYEAQQDKSGLPNDRFSAERPEGSISTLTIQRTEQRDSAMYRCASSLDPMAPKNTISFGEGSWLTVV.

This clonotype was detected only a few times. The V and J genes are TRBV28 and TRBJ1-2, with TRBD1 matching over 8 bases. The CDR3 is 13 amino acids. Germline V gene sequence: CDR1 MDHEN, CDR2 SYDVKM. Unmatched junction bases numbered 7, after V lost 5 bases and J lost 8 bases. This CDR3 reads CASSGPDREGYTF. The CDR3 DNA reads as TGTGCCAGCAGTGGCCCGGACAGGGAAGGCTACACCTTC.

The chain links TRBV23-1 to TRBJ1-5; perhaps TRBD1 as D (5 bases). TRBV23-1 is an ORF, and what it does is uncertain. This CDR3 has 13 residues. V was clipped by 4 bases and J by 5 bases, with 9 bases between them. The CDR3 bases are TGCGCCAGCAGTCGACAGCACGATCAGCCCCAGCATTTT. Protein sequence: CASSRQHDQPQHF.

The chain has TRBV20-1 and TRBJ2-3, with a weak D call TRBD2 (6 bases). V was clipped by 4 bases and J by 1 base, with 18 bases between them. Germline V CDR1 and CDR2: DFQATT, SNEGSKA (reference sequence). CDR3 length: 16 amino acids. The CDR3 bases are TGCAGTGCTACCCACCTAGGAGGGAAGGGCACAGATACGCAGTATTTT. Amino acid sequence: CSATHLGGKGTDTQYF.

This clonotype was counted a single time. Lacking the conserved final phenylalanine or tryptophan, this CDR3 likely reflects a read error. The chain links TRBV4-2 to TRBJ2-7; D could derive from TRBD1 or TRBD2 (6 bases each). Deletions cut 0 bases from V and 6 bases from J, with 21 bases between. This CDR3 has 17 amino acids. Germline V CDR1 and CDR2: LGHNA, YNFKEQ. CDR3 sequence: CASSQDNLARGHSEQYL. The CDR3 DNA follows: TGTGCCAGCAGCCAAGATAATTTGGCCCGGGGGCACTCCGAGCAGTACTTA.

The J gene is TRBJ2-1, the V gene TRBV4-2; D gene uncertain. CDR1 is LGHNA, CDR2 YNFKEQ, per germline. The CDR3 contains 15 residues. V lost 6 bases and J lost 2, with 14 bases in between. The chain's CDR3 is CASSQRSSAYNEQFF. The CDR3 DNA reads TGTGCCAGCAGTCAACGCAGTTCGGCCTACAATGAGCAGTTCTTC.

This clonotype was observed once. The chain has TRBV5-1 and TRBJ1-2; TRBD1 is a possible D gene (6 bases). Deletions cut 4 bases from V and 4 bases from J, with 11 bases between. The CDR3 covers 13 residues. Germline loops: CDR1 SGHRS, CDR2 YFSETQ. CDR3 nucleotide sequence: TGCGCCAGCAGCGTTCGGGACATCTATGGCTACACCTTC. The encoded protein is CASSVRDIYGYTF.

The genes are TRBV5-1 and TRBJ1-4, with a tentative D call TRBD1 (6 bases). This CDR3 contains 14 residues. The V end was cut by 2 bases, the J end by 8 bases, with 13 bases between. Per germline, CDR1 SGHRS and CDR2 YFSETQ. CDR3 DNA: TGCGCCAGCAGCTTACGGGGGCGGCAGGAAAAACTGTTTTTT. Translated: CASSLRGRQEKLFF.

The chain combines TRBV15 with TRBJ2-5; D might be TRBD2 (6 bases). The CDR3 loop spans 16 amino acids. Between the trimmed V and J ends, which lost 6 bases and 0 bases, there was a span of 17 bases. CDR1 is LNHNV, CDR2 YYDKDF, per germline (reference sequence). As DNA, the CDR3 is TGTGCCACCAGGACCGGAGGGTTTTCCTACCAAGAGACCCAGTACTTC. Its protein is CATRTGGFSYQETQYF.

This clonotype was observed at least ten times. V gene TRBV20-1 combines with J gene TRBJ1-5; no reliable D call. Germline loops: CDR1 DFQATT, CDR2 SNEGSKA (reference sequence). There are 15 residues in the CDR3. Deletions cut 0 bases from V and 7 bases from J, with 16 bases between. In DNA form, the CDR3 reads TGCAGTGCTAGAGATCTTCAAAGGCTAGGGCAGCCCCAGCATTTT. Its protein product is CSARDLQRLGQPQHF.

This clonotype was recorded a few times. The chain uses TRBV6-5 and TRBJ2-2, with 7 nucleotides matching TRBD2. Looked up from germline, CDR1 is MNHEY and CDR2 is SVGAGI. The CDR3 has 16 amino acids. V trimming: 0 bases; J trimming: 4 bases; junction bases outside the gene matches: 5. Written as DNA, the CDR3 is TGTGCCAGCAGTTACTCGGGAGGGACGGGCACCGGGGAGCTGTTTTTT. Protein product: CASSYSGGTGTGELFF.

This clonotype has more than one count but fewer than ten. The chain recombines TRBV27 with TRBJ2-2; no definite D call. This CDR3 has 12 amino acids. CDR1 and CDR2 (germline): MNHEY, SMNVEV (reference sequence). Trimming shortened V by 7 bases and J by 9 bases, and 12 bases separated the two germline ends. CDR3 sequence: CASTGNGRELFF. CDR3 bases: TGTGCCAGCACAGGAAACGGAAGGGAGCTGTTTTTT.

The chain employs TRBV24-1 and TRBJ2-1; D remains ambiguous. Germline values: CDR1 KGHDR, CDR2 SFDVKD. CDR3 length: 13 amino acids. V was shortened by 5 bases and J by 1 base, with 5 bases between the two germline ends. CDR3 sequence: CATSVESYNEQFF. CDR3 in DNA: TGTGCCACCAGTGTTGAGTCCTACAATGAGCAGTTCTTC.

The chain is built from TRBV28 and TRBJ1-5; D not certain. CDR1 is MDHEN, CDR2 SYDVKM, per germline. This CDR3 has 16 amino acids. Trimming cost V 3 bases and J 6 bases, with 18 bases left between them. The CDR3 is CASSFLSTIVAQPQHF. As DNA, the CDR3 is TGTGCCAGCAGTTTTTTGAGCACTATCGTGGCTCAGCCCCAGCATTTT.

The rearrangement links TRBV12-3 or TRBV12-4 to TRBJ2-1; TRBD2 matches at 7 bases. The CDR3 is 13 residues long. The ends lost 6 bases at V and 6 bases at J; junction bases unmatched: 5. In nucleotides, the CDR3 is TGTGCCAGCAGCAGCGGGACTTTCAATGAGCAGTTCTTC. This codes for CASSSGTFNEQFF.

The CDR3 region has the DNA TGTGCCAGCAGCTTAATTCAGGCTGGGTTGGTTGAGCAGTTCTTC. Translating it yields CASSLIQAGLVEQFF. The chain employs TRBV11-2 and TRBJ2-1; D not certain. The V gene's germline CDR1 is SGHAT and CDR2 FQNNGV. The V end was cut by 2 bases, the J end by 9 bases, with 17 bases between. CDR3 length: 15 amino acids.

This clonotype was observed a handful of times. This sequence joins TRBV7-6 and TRBJ2-5; TRBD2 matches at 12 bases. V trimming: 5 bases; J trimming: 1 base; junction bases outside the gene matches: 5. CDR1 and CDR2 from the germline V gene are SGHVS and FNYEAQ. The CDR3 runs to 16 residues. The CDR3 loop is CASSPRTSGVQETQYF. Written as DNA, the CDR3 is TGTGCCAGCAGCCCAAGGACTAGCGGGGTCCAAGAGACCCAGTACTTC.

The V gene is TRBV30, the J gene TRBJ1-2; D gene ambiguous. This CDR3 is built from 14 residues. V was clipped by 0 bases and J by 4 bases, with 12 bases between them. CDR1 and CDR2 (germline): GTSNPN, SVGIG (reference sequence). Here the CDR3 DNA reads TGTGCCTGGAGTGTACGACGCCAATTCTATGGCTACACCTTC. Its translation: CAWSVRRQFYGYTF. Full variable domain (outside the CDR3, taken from reference TRBV30 and TRBJ1-2): SQTIHQWPATLVQPVGSPLSLECTVEGTSNPNLYWYRQAAGRGLQLLFYSVGIGQISSEVPQNLSASRPQDRQFILSSKKLLLSDSGFYLCAWSVRRQFYGYTFGSGTRLTVV.

To note about this clonotype: The conserved phenylalanine or tryptophan is not found at the CDR3 terminus, so this likely reflects a read error. The chain uses TRBV27 and TRBJ2-7; D perhaps matches TRBD1 (5 bases). The CDR3 contains 14 residues. V was cut by 2 bases and J by 4 bases, with 12 bases left in between. Germline-derived CDR1 and CDR2 are MNHEY and SMNVEV (reference sequence). The CDR3 here is CASSLQGVRYEQYC. CDR3 in DNA: TGTGCCAGCAGTTTACAAGGGGTTCGGTACGAGCAGTACTGC.

In its sample, this clonotype was seen many times. The chain employs TRBV7-2 and TRBJ1-2; D is uncertain. The CDR3 is 13 residues long. V lost 1 base and J lost 1, with 4 bases in between. Germline V lookup: CDR1 SGHTA, CDR2 FQGNSA. CDR3 region: CASSLVLNYGYTF. CDR3 coding DNA: TGTGCCAGCAGCTTAGTTCTTAACTATGGCTACACCTTC.

This clonotype came up a few times. The rearrangement joins TRBV7-9 to TRBJ2-7; a possible D gene is TRBD1 (5 bases). The CDR3 sequence is 16 residues long. V lost 1 base to trimming and J lost 3 bases, with 16 bases between them. CDR1 and CDR2 from the germline V gene are SEHNR and FQNEAQ (reference sequence). CDR3 in amino acids: CASSLDPQERGYEQYF. The CDR3 coding sequence is TGTGCCAGCAGCTTAGACCCCCAGGAAAGGGGCTACGAGCAGTACTTC.